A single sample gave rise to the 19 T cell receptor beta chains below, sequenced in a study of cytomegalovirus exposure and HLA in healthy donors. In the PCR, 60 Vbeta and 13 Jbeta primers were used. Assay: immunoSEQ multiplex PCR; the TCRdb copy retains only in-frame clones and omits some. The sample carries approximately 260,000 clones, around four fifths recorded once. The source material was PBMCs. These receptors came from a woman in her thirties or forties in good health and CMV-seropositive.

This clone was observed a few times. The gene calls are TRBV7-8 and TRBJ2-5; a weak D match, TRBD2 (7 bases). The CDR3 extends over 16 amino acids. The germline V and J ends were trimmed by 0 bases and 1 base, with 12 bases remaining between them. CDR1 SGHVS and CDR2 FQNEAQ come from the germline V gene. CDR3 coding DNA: TGTGCCAGCAGCTTAGCGATGAGGGGGGGCCAAGAGACCCAGTACTTC. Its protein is CASSLAMRGGQETQYF.

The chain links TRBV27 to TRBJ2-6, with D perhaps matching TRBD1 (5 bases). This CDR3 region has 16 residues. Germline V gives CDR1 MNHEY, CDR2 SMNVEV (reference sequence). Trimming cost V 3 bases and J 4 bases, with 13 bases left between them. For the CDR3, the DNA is TGTGCCAGCAGTTTCTCCAGGGCCCCGGGGGCCAACGTCCTGACTTTC. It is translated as CASSFSRAPGANVLTF. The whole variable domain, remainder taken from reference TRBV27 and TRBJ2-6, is EAQVTQNPRYLITVTGKKLTVTCSQNMNHEYMSWYRQDPGLGLRQIYYSMNVEVTDKGDVPEGYKVSRKEKRNFPLILESPSPNQTSLYFCASSFSRAPGANVLTFGAGSRLTVL.

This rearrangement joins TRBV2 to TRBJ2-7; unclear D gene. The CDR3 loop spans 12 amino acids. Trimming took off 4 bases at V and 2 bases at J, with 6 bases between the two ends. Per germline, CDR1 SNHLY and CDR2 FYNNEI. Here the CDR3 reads CASSVGTYEQYF. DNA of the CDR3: TGTGCCAGCAGTGTGGGCACCTACGAGCAGTACTTC.

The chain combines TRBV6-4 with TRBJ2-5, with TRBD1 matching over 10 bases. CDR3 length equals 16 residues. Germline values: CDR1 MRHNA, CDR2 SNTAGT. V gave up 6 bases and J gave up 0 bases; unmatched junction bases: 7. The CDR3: CASRTGGYPYQETQYF. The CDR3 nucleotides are TGTGCCAGCAGGACAGGGGGCTACCCGTACCAAGAGACCCAGTACTTC.

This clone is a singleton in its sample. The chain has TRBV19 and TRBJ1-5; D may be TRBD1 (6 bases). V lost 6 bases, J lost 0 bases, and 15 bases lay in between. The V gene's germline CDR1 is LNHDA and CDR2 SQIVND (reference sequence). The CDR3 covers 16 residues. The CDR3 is CASSPTGPYSNQPQHF. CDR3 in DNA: TGTGCCAGTAGCCCGACAGGCCCATATAGCAATCAGCCCCAGCATTTT.

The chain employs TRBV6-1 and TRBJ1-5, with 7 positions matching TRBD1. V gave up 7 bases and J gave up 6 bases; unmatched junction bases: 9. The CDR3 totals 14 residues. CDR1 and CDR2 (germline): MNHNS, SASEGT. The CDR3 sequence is CASIGTGVGQPQHF. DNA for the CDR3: TGTGCCAGCATTGGAACAGGGGTAGGTCAGCCCCAGCATTTT.

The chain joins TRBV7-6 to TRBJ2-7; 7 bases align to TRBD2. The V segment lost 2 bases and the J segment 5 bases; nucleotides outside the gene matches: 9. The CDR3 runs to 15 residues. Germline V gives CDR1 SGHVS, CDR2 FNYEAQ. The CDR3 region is CASSLRAGVNHEQYF. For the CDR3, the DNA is TGTGCCAGCAGCTTAAGGGCGGGAGTGAACCACGAGCAGTACTTC.

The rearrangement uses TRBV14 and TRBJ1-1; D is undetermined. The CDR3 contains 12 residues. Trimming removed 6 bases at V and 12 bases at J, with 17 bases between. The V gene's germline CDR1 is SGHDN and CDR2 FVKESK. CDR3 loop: CASSGGFEFPFF. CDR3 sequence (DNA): TGTGCCAGCAGTGGAGGCTTCGAATTTCCTTTCTTT. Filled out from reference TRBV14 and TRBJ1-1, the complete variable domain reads EAGVTQFPSHSVIEKGQTVTLRCDPISGHDNLYWYRRVMGKEIKFLLHFVKESKQDESGMPNNRFLAERTGGTYSTLKVQPAELEDSGVYFCASSGGFEFPFFGQGTRLTVV.

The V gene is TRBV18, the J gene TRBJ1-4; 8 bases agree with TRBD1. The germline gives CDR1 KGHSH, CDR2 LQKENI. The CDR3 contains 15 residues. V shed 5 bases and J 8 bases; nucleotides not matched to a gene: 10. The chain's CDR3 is CASSNPSGGAEKLFF. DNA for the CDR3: TGTGCCAGCTCAAACCCCTCAGGGGGCGCGGAAAAACTGTTTTTT.

For the CDR3, the DNA is TGTGCCAGCAGCGTAGAGCCGAACACTGAAGCTTTCTTT. Its protein is CASSVEPNTEAFF. This rearrangement joins TRBV9 to TRBJ1-1, with D unresolved. CDR1 is SGDLS and CDR2 is YYNGEE in the germline V gene. The CDR3 spans 13 residues. Between the trimmed V and J ends, which lost 0 bases and 1 base, there was a span of 4 bases.

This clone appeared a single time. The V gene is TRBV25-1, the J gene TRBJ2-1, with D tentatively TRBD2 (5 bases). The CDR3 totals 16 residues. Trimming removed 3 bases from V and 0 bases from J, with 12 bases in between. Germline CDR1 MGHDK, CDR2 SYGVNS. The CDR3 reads CASSDPEGSSYNEQFF. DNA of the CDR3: TGTGCCAGCAGTGATCCCGAGGGAAGCTCCTACAATGAGCAGTTCTTC. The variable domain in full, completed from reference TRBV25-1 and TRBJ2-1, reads EADIYQTPRYLVIGTGKKITLECSQTMGHDKMYWYQQDPGMELHLIHYSYGVNSTEKGDLSSESTVSRIRTEHFPLTLESARPSHTSQYLCASSDPEGSSYNEQFFGPGTRLTVL.

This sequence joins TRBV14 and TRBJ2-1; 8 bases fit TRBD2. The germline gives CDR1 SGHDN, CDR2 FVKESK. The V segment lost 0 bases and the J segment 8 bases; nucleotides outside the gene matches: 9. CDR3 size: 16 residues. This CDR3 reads CASSQDPRTSFDEQFF. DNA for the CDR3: TGTGCCAGCAGCCAAGATCCCCGGACTAGCTTCGATGAGCAGTTCTTC. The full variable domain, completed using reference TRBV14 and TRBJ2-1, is EAGVTQFPSHSVIEKGQTVTLRCDPISGHDNLYWYRRVMGKEIKFLLHFVKESKQDESGMPNNRFLAERTGGTYSTLKVQPAELEDSGVYFCASSQDPRTSFDEQFFGPGTRLTVL.

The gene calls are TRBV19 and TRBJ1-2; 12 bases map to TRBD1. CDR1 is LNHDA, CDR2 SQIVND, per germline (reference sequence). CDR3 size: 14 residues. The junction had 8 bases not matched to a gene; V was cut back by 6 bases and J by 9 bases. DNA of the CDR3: TGTGCCAGTAGCAACCGGGACAGGGGGCCGAGCTACACCTTC. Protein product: CASSNRDRGPSYTF.

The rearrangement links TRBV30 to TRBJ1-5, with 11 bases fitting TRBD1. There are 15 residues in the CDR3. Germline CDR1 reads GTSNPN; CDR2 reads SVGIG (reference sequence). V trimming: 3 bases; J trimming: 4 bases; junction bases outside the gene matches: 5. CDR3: CAWSSGTGGNQPQHF. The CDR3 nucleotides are TGTGCCTGGAGCTCCGGGACAGGGGGGAATCAGCCCCAGCATTTT.

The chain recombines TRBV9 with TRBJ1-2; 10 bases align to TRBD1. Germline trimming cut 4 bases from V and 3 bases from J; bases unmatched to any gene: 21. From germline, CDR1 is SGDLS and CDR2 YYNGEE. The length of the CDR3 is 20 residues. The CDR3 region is CASSSPRGGLTGGKDYGYTF. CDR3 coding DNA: TGTGCCAGCAGCTCTCCTCGAGGTGGTTTGACAGGGGGCAAAGACTATGGCTACACCTTC. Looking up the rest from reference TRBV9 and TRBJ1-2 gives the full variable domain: DSGVTQTPKHLITATGQRVTLRCSPRSGDLSVYWYQQSLDQGLQFLIQYYNGEERAKGNILERFSAQQFPDLHSELNLSSLELGDSALYFCASSSPRGGLTGGKDYGYTFGSGTRLTVV.

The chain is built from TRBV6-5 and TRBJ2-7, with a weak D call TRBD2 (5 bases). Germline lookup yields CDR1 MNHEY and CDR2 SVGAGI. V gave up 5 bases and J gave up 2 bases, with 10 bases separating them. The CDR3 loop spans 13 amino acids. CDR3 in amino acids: CASSPSGPYEQYF. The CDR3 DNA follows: TGTGCCAGCAGTCCGAGCGGCCCCTACGAGCAGTACTTC.

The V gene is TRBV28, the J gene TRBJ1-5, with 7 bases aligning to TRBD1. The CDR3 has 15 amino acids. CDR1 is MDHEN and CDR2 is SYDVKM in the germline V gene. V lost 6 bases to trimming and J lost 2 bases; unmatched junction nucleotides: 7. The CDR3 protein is CASRHPGTGNQPQHF. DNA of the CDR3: TGTGCCAGCAGGCATCCCGGGACAGGCAATCAGCCCCAGCATTTT.

CDR3 in amino acids: CASSPGAAGAGYGYTF. The CDR3 coding sequence is TGTGCCAGCAGCCCTGGAGCCGCAGGGGCCGGCTATGGCTACACCTTC. The chain links TRBV14 to TRBJ1-2; D is perhaps TRBD1 (6 bases). V shed 4 bases and J shed 4 bases, with 19 bases lying between them. CDR3 length: 16 amino acids. From germline, CDR1 is SGHDN and CDR2 FVKESK.

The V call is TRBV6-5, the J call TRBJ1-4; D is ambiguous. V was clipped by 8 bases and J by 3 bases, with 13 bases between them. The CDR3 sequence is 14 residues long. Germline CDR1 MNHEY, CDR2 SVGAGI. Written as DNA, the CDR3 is TGTGCCAGCCGTGGGCAGCACTCTAATGAAAAACTGTTTTTT. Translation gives CASRGQHSNEKLFF.